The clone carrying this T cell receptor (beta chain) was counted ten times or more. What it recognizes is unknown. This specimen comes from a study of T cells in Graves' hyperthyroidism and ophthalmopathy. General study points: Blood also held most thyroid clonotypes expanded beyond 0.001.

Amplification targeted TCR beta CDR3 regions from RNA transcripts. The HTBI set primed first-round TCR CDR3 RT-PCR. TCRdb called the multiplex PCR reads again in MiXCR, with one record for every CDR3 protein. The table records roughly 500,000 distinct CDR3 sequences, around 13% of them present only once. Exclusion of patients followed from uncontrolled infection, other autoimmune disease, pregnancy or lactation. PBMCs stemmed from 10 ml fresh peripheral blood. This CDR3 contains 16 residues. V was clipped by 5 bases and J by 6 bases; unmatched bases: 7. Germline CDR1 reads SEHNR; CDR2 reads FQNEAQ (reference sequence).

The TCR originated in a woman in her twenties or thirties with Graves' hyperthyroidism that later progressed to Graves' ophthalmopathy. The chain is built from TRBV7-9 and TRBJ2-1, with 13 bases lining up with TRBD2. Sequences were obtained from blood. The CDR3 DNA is TGTGCCAGCAGCCCCCGAGGGACTAGCGGGATCAATGAGCAGTTCTTC. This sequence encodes CASSPRGTSGINEQFF.